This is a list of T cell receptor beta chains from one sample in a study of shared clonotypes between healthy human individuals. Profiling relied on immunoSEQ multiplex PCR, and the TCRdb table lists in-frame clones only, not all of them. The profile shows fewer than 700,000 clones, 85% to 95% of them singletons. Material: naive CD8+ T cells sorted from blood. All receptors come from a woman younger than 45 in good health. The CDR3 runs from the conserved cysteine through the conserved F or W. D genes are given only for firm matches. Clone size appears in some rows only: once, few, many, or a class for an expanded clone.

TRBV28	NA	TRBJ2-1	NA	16	CASSLSHSGSYNEQFF	TGTGCCAGCAGTTTATCCCATAGCGGTTCCTACAATGAGCAGTTCTTC
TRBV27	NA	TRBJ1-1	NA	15	CASSLIGRMNTEAFF	TGTGCCAGCAGTTTAATTGGCAGAATGAACACTGAAGCTTTCTTT
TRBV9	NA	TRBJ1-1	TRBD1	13	CASRGQINTEAFF	TGTGCCAGCAGGGGACAGATAAACACTGAAGCTTTCTTT
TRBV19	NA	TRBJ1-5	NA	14	CASSIRDHNQPQHF	TGTGCCAGTAGTATACGGGACCACAATCAGCCCCAGCATTTT
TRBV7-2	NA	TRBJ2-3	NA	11	CASQHRDTQYF	TGTGCCAGCCAGCACAGAGATACGCAGTATTTT
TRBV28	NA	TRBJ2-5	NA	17	CASSLSQTGDLRETQYF	TGTGCCAGCAGTTTATCCCAGACCGGAGACTTACGAGAGACCCAGTACTTC
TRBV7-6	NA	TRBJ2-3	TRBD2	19	CASSPWASGRAIATDTQYF	TGTGCCAGCAGCCCATGGGCCAGCGGGAGGGCCATAGCCACAGATACGCAGTATTTT
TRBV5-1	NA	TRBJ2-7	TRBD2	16	CASSLAEREALYEQYF	TGCGCCAGCAGCTTGGCCGAGCGGGAGGCTCTCTACGAGCAGTACTTC
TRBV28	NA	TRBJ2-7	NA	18	CASRRAGQSDFSSYEQYF	TGTGCCAGCAGAAGGGCAGGACAGTCCGATTTTTCGTCCTACGAGCAGTACTTC
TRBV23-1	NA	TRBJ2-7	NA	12	CATPGTHYEQYF	TGCGCAACCCCAGGCACCCACTACGAGCAGTACTTC
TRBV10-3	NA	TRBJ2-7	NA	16	CAISESSVGLAYEQYF	TGTGCCATCAGTGAGTCGAGCGTTGGGCTAGCCTACGAGCAGTACTTC
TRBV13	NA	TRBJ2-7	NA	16	CASSLGRMSLVHEQYF	TGTGCCAGCAGCTTAGGCAGGATGTCACTTGTCCACGAGCAGTACTTC
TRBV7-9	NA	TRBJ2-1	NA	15	CASSGGDGDYNEQFF	TGTGCCAGCAGCGGCGGGGACGGAGACTACAATGAGCAGTTCTTC
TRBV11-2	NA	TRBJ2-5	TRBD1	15	CASSASGQGRETQYF	TGTGCCAGCAGCGCCTCAGGACAGGGACGAGAGACCCAGTACTTC
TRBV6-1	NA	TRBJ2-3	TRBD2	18	CASSEYSESGSLSDTQYF	TGTGCCAGCAGTGAATATAGCGAAAGCGGGAGTCTATCAGATACGCAGTATTTT
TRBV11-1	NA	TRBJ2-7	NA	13	CASSLWGNDEQYF	TGTGCCAGCAGCTTATGGGGGAACGACGAGCAGTACTTC
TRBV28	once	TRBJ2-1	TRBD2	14	CASSFPGGREEQFF	TGTGCCAGCAGTTTCCCAGGCGGGAGGGAGGAGCAGTTCTTC
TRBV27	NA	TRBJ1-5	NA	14	CASSFGGARQPQHF	TGTGCCAGCAGCTTCGGGGGGGCCCGGCAGCCCCAGCATTTT
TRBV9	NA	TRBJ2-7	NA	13	CASSVDTAYEQYF	TGTGCCAGCAGCGTAGATACAGCCTACGAGCAGTACTTC
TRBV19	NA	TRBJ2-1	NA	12	CASSTGLNEQFF	TGTGCCAGTAGCACAGGGTTGAATGAGCAGTTCTTC
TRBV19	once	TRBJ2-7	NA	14	CASSIGTGPYEQYF	TGTGCCAGTAGTATAGGGACGGGCCCCTACGAGCAGTACTTC
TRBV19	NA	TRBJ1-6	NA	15	CASSIGVPYNSPLHF	TGTGCCAGTAGTATCGGGGTTCCTTATAATTCACCCCTCCACTTT
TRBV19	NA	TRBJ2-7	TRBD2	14	CASSPRLAPYEQYF	TGTGCCAGTAGTCCCCGACTAGCTCCTTACGAGCAGTACTTC
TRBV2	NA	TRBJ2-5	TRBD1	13	CASRGTGEETQYF	TGTGCCAGCAGGGGGACAGGGGAAGAGACCCAGTACTTC
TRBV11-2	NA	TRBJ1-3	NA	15	CASSLGSSSGNTIYF	TGTGCCAGCAGCTTAGGGTCCAGCTCTGGAAACACCATATATTTT
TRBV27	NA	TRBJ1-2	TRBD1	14	CASSLTGANYGYTF	TGTGCCAGCAGTTTGACAGGGGCAAACTATGGCTACACCTTC
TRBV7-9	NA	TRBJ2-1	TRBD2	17	CASSLSGWTSGRNEQFF	TGTGCCAGCAGCTTATCCGGTTGGACTAGCGGGAGGAATGAGCAGTTCTTC
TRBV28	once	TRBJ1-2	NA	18	CASSTTIFTPLWALGYTF	TGTGCCAGCAGTACTACAATCTTTACCCCCCTGTGGGCGCTTGGCTACACCTTC
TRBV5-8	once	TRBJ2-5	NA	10	CASIQETQYF	TGTGCCAGTATCCAAGAGACCCAGTACTTC
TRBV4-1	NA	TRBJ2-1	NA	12	CASSHQVGEQFF	TGCGCCAGCAGCCACCAGGTTGGAGAGCAGTTCTTC
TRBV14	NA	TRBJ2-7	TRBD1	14	CASSQDRGTYEQYF	TGTGCCAGCAGCCAAGACAGGGGGACCTACGAGCAGTACTTC
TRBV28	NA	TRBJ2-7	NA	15	CASSILRDISYEQYF	TGTGCCAGCAGTATACTTCGGGACATATCCTACGAGCAGTACTTC
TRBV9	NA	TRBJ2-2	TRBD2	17	CASNGLPSGLNTGELFF	TGTGCCAGCAATGGCCTTCCTAGCGGGCTGAACACCGGGGAGCTGTTTTTT
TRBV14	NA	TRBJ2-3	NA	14	CASKSFGVTDTQYF	TGTGCCAGCAAGTCCTTTGGGGTCACAGATACGCAGTATTTT
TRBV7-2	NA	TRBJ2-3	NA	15	CASSRSGLGTDTQYF	TGTGCCAGCAGCCGTTCCGGGTTGGGCACAGATACGCAGTATTTT
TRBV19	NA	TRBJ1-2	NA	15	CASSILTTSNYGYTF	TGTGCCAGTAGTATACTGACAACCAGCAACTATGGCTACACCTTC
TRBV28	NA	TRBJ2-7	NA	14	CASSIQGEAGEQYF	TGTGCCAGCAGTATCCAAGGGGAAGCGGGCGAGCAGTACTTC
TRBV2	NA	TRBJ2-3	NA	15	CASNRGRGSTDTQYF	TGTGCCAGCAATCGAGGGCGGGGTAGCACAGATACGCAGTATTTT
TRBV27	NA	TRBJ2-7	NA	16	CASALPSTGHDYEQYF	TGTGCCAGCGCACTCCCCTCGACGGGACACGACTACGAGCAGTACTTC
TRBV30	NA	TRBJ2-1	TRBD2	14	CAWSSGSGYNEQFF	TGTGCCTGGAGTAGCGGGAGCGGGTACAATGAGCAGTTCTTC
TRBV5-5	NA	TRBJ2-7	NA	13	CASSIYLRSVVYF	TGTGCCAGCAGCATTTACCTTCGGAGTGTGGTGTACTTC
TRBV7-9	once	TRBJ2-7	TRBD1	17	CASSSTSRDRVFYEQYF	TGTGCCAGCAGCTCTACGTCCCGGGACAGGGTTTTCTACGAGCAGTACTTC
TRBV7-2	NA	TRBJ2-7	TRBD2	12	CASSLGGGEQYF	TGTGCCAGCAGCTTAGGCGGGGGCGAGCAGTACTTC
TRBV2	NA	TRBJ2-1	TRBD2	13	CASGGSRGNEQFF	TGTGCCAGCGGCGGGAGTAGGGGCAATGAGCAGTTCTTC
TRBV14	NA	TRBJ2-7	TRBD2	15	CASSPWTSGTYEQYF	TGTGCCAGCAGCCCCTGGACTAGCGGAACCTACGAGCAGTACTTC
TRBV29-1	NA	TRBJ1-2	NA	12	CSVVDGSYGYTF	TGCAGCGTTGTGGACGGAAGCTATGGCTACACCTTC
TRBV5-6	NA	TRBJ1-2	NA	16	CASSLTEGVINYGYTF	TGTGCCAGCAGCCTTACCGAAGGGGTTATTAACTATGGCTACACCTTC
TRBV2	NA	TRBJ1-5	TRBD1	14	CASSEGQGNQPQHF	TGTGCCAGCAGCGAAGGACAGGGCAATCAGCCCCAGCATTTT
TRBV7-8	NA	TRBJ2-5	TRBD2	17	CASSSGLAGGIQETQYF	TGTGCCAGCAGCTCGGGACTAGCGGGCGGTATACAAGAGACCCAGTACTTC
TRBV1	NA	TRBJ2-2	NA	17	CTSSQERGRTGTGELFF	TGCACCAGCAGCCAAGAACGCGGGAGAACAGGCACCGGGGAGCTGTTTTTT
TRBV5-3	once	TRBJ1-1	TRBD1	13	CASSSTGGHEAFF	TGTGCCAGCAGCTCTACAGGGGGCCATGAAGCTTTCTTT
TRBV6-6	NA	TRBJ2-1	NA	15	CASSRDHLRYNEQFF	TGTGCCAGCAGCCGGGACCACCTACGGTACAATGAGCAGTTCTTC
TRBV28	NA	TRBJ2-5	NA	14	CASSYAGVGETQYF	TGTGCCAGCAGTTACGCAGGGGTTGGGGAGACCCAGTACTTC
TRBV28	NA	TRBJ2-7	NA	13	CASSFEDSYEQYF	TGTGCCAGCAGTTTTGAGGACTCCTACGAGCAGTACTTC
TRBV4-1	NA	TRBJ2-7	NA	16	CASSQVLGTPTYEQYF	TGCGCCAGCAGCCAGGTACTTGGGACACCAACCTACGAGCAGTACTTC
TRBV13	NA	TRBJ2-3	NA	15	CASSSSGHLEDTQYF	TGTGCCAGCAGCTCGTCGGGACATCTAGAGGATACGCAGTATTTT
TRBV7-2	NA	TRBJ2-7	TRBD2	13	CASSTSSGDEQYF	TGTGCCAGCAGTACGTCTAGCGGCGACGAGCAGTACTTC
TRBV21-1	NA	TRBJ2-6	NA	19	CASTQAGLVRVSGANVLTF	TGTGCCAGCACACAGGCGGGCTTGGTTAGGGTCTCTGGGGCCAACGTCCTGACTTTC
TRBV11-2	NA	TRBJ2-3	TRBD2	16	CASSRNRDYPRDTQYF	TGTGCCAGCAGCCGAAACCGGGACTATCCTAGAGATACGCAGTATTTT